One sample yielded the 19 T cell receptor beta chains listed below, sequenced in a study of blood T cell repertoires in COVID-19. Some clones are missing from TCRdb's copy, which holds only in-frame ones; the method was immunoSEQ multiplex PCR. The data hold a few hundred thousand clones, with roughly 87% observed a single time. The material sequenced was PBMCs or T cells enriched from blood (not recorded which). The receptor set was obtained from a woman aged 25 to 45 who had recovered from COVID-19.

In its sample, this clone was seen once. The chain employs TRBV19 and TRBJ1-1; a possible D gene is TRBD1 (5 bases). Germline V gene sequence: CDR1 LNHDA, CDR2 SQIVND (reference sequence). The CDR3 sequence is 16 residues long. The V and J ends lost 2 bases and 0 bases respectively, with 13 bases between them. DNA for the CDR3: TGTGCCAGTAGTATATACCCCGGACAACTGAACACTGAAGCTTTCTTT. It specifies CASSIYPGQLNTEAFF.

The chain employs TRBV27 and TRBJ2-1, with 8 bases fitting TRBD1. This CDR3 is 16 amino acids long. Unmatched junction bases numbered 6, after V lost 4 bases and J lost 1 base. Germline CDR1 reads MNHEY; CDR2 reads SMNVEV (reference sequence). Written as DNA, the CDR3 is TGTGCCAGCAGTTCCAGGACAGGGCATTCCTACAATGAGCAGTTCTTC. Residues: CASSSRTGHSYNEQFF.

This chain uses TRBV5-1 with TRBJ1-1; possibly TRBD1 for D (5 bases). Per the germline V gene, CDR1 is SGHRS and CDR2 is YFSETQ. Trimming removed 1 base from V and 2 bases from J, with 9 bases in between. The CDR3 is 14 amino acids. As DNA, the CDR3 is TGCGCCAGCAGCTTGCAGACAGAAAACACTGAAGCTTTCTTT. Translation gives CASSLQTENTEAFF. Variable domain in full (rest from reference TRBV5-1 and TRBJ1-1): KAGVTQTPRYLIKTRGQQVTLSCSPISGHRSVSWYQQTPGQGLQFLFEYFSETQRNKGNFPGRFSGRQFSNSRSEMNVSTLELGDSALYLCASSLQTENTEAFFGQGTRLTVV.

The chain uses TRBV3-1 (or the pseudogene TRBV3-2) and TRBJ1-6; D gene uncertain. Between the trimmed V and J ends, which lost 8 bases and 7 bases, there was a span of 12 bases. From germline, CDR1 is LGHDT and CDR2 YNNKEL (reference sequence). The CDR3 has 13 residues. The CDR3 sequence is CASGRTGNSPLHF. The CDR3 nucleotides read TGTGCCAGCGGCAGGACTGGGAATTCACCCCTCCACTTT.

The chain uses TRBV5-1 and TRBJ1-5; 8 nucleotides line up with TRBD1. The germline CDR1 and CDR2 sequences are SGHRS and YFSETQ. Trimming cost V 1 base and J 5 bases; bases outside gene matches: 5. The CDR3 spans 15 residues. CDR3 amino acids: CASSLTTGGDQPQHF. The CDR3 DNA reads TGCGCCAGCAGCTTGACTACAGGGGGGGATCAGCCCCAGCATTTT.

This chain uses TRBV11-3 with TRBJ2-5; D perhaps matches TRBD1 (5 bases). Trimming shortened V by 3 bases and J by 3 bases, and 8 bases separated the two germline ends. CDR1 SGHNT and CDR2 YENEEA come from the germline V gene. The CDR3 contains 13 residues. The CDR3: CASSLGQKETQYF. The DNA for the CDR3 is TGTGCCAGCAGCTTGGGGCAGAAAGAGACCCAGTACTTC.

The chain has TRBV2 and TRBJ2-3, with 9 bases aligning to TRBD2. CDR3 size: 14 residues. CDR1 is SNHLY and CDR2 is FYNNEI in the germline V gene. Unmatched junction bases numbered 7, after V lost 9 bases and J lost 3 bases. In DNA, the CDR3 is TGTGCCAGTTTATCTAGCGGGGCAACAGATACGCAGTATTTT. Translating gives CASLSSGATDTQYF.

The V gene is TRBV29-1, the J gene TRBJ2-3; D is unclear. The CDR3 is made up of 11 amino acids. V shed 4 bases and J shed 3 bases, with 5 bases lying between them. The V gene's germline CDR1 is SQVTM and CDR2 ANQGSEA. CDR3 amino acids: CSVVFTDTQYF. DNA of the CDR3: TGCAGCGTTGTCTTTACAGATACGCAGTATTTT.

This chain links TRBV10-3 with TRBJ2-2; possibly TRBD2 for D (5 bases). CDR3 size: 13 residues. The V end lost 8 bases, the J end lost 0 bases, and 7 bases lay between the germline ends. Germline CDR1 ENHRY, CDR2 SYGVKD. The CDR3 sequence: CAIGSPNTGELFF. DNA for the CDR3: TGTGCCATCGGGAGTCCGAACACCGGGGAGCTGTTTTTT.

V and J are TRBV27 and TRBJ1-2; 8 bases are shared with TRBD1. In germline, CDR1 is MNHEY, CDR2 SMNVEV (reference sequence). The CDR3 contains 13 residues. With 5 bases clipped from V and 6 bases from J, the junction kept 5 bases outside the gene matches. The CDR3 nucleotides are TGTGCCAGCAGTCAACAGGGGGTTAATGGCTACACCTTC. Translation: CASSQQGVNGYTF.

V usage is TRBV27 and J usage is TRBJ1-5; D possibly corresponds to TRBD1 (6 bases). CDR1 and CDR2 from the germline V gene are MNHEY and SMNVEV (reference sequence). V was clipped by 5 bases and J by 0 bases, with 17 bases between them. This CDR3 comprises 17 residues. The CDR3 coding sequence is TGTGCCAGCAGTCCCCGGGGGGGCACGTATAGCAATCAGCCCCAGCATTTT. Translating gives CASSPRGGTYSNQPQHF.

This chain links TRBV7-2 with TRBJ1-6; the match to TRBD1 covers 7 bases. With V trimmed by 7 bases and J by 8 bases, 8 bases remained unmatched. Germline CDR1 reads SGHTA; CDR2 reads FQGNSA. This CDR3 has 14 amino acids. CDR3 sequence (DNA): TGTGCCAGCACCTCCCAGGGACAGTATTCACCCCTCCACTTT. Its translation is CASTSQGQYSPLHF.

This rearrangement joins TRBV6-2 or TRBV6-3 to TRBJ1-5, with 9 positions matching TRBD1. Germline loops: CDR1 MNHEY, CDR2 SVGEGT. The trim removed 5 bases at V and 7 bases at J, leaving 6 bases unmatched. The CDR3 loop spans 14 amino acids. The CDR3 sequence: CASSRKGQGQPQHF. The CDR3 DNA reads TGTGCCAGCAGTCGAAAGGGACAGGGCCAGCCCCAGCATTTT.

The chain recombines TRBV5-1 with TRBJ2-7; TRBD1 aligns across 10 bases. CDR1 SGHRS and CDR2 YFSETQ come from the germline V gene. This CDR3 comprises 14 residues. V was pared by 4 bases and J by 3 bases, with 4 bases of the junction left unmatched. CDR3 protein: CASSRTGGNYEQYF. CDR3 nucleotides: TGCGCCAGCAGCAGGACAGGGGGAAACTACGAGCAGTACTTC.

The chain has TRBV10-2 and TRBJ2-1, with TRBD2 identical over 11 bases. The CDR3 totals 21 residues. The germline V gene has CDR1 WSHSY and CDR2 SAAADI. The J segment lost 0 bases and the V segment lost 0 bases, leaving 13 bases of the junction unmatched. The DNA for the CDR3 is TGCGCCAGCAGTGAGTCTCGACTACTAGCGGGGGCCCGAAGCTCCTACAATGAGCAGTTCTTC. The encoded protein is CASSESRLLAGARSSYNEQFF.

The V gene is TRBV7-8, the J gene TRBJ2-7; D is possibly TRBD1 (6 bases). Trimming stripped 0 bases from V and 2 bases from J, with 11 bases between. Looked up from germline, CDR1 is SGHVS and CDR2 is FQNEAQ. The CDR3 has 15 residues. In DNA, the CDR3 is TGTGCCAGCAGCTTAGCTAGGACAGCGACCTACGAGCAGTACTTC. It codes for CASSLARTATYEQYF.

The rearrangement joins TRBV7-9 to TRBJ2-7; 9 bases match TRBD1. The CDR3 extends over 15 amino acids. J was trimmed by 4 bases and V by 3 bases; bases with no gene match: 7. Germline lookup yields CDR1 SEHNR and CDR2 FQNEAQ (reference sequence). Here the CDR3 DNA reads TGTGCCAGCAGCTTCGGTACAGGGGGCATGTACGAGCAGTACTTC. It encodes CASSFGTGGMYEQYF. The whole variable domain, remainder taken from reference TRBV7-9 and TRBJ2-7, is DTGVSQNPRHKITKRGQNVTFRCDPISEHNRLYWYRQTLGQGPEFLTYFQNEAQLEKSRLLSDRFSAERPKGSFSTLEIQRTEQGDSAMYLCASSFGTGGMYEQYFGPGTRLTVT.

The V call is TRBV29-1, the J call TRBJ2-7; TRBD2 aligns across 7 bases. This CDR3 is 11 amino acids long. The germline V gene has CDR1 SQVTM and CDR2 ANQGSEA. Unmatched junction bases numbered 5, after V lost 7 bases and J lost 5 bases. In DNA form, the CDR3 reads TGCAGCGGAGGGAGGGACCACGAGCAGTACTTC. Translating it yields CSGGRDHEQYF.

V is TRBV30 and J is TRBJ2-3; 12 bases match TRBD2. The CDR3 sequence is 21 residues long. Germline V CDR1 and CDR2: GTSNPN, SVGIG (reference sequence). V shed 8 bases and J 1 base; nucleotides not matched to a gene: 25. The DNA for the CDR3 is TGTGCCGGGCGGCCGTTGGTATCGCTTCCGGGACTAGCGGGCCGCACAGATACGCAGTATTTT. The encoded protein is CAGRPLVSLPGLAGRTDTQYF.